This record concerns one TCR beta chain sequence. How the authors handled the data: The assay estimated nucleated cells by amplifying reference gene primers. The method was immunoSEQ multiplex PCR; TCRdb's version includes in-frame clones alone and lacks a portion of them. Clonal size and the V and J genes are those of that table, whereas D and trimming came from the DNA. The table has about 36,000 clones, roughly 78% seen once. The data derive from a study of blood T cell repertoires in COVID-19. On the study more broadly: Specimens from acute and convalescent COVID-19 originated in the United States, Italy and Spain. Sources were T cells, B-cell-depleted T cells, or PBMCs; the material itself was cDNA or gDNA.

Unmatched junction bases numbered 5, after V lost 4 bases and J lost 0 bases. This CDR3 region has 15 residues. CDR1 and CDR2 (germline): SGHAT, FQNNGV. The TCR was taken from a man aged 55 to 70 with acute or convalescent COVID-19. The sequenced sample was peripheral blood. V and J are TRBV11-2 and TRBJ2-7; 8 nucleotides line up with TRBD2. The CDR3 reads CASSSQAGVSYEQYF. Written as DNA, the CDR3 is TGTGCCAGCAGCTCCCAAGCGGGGGTCTCCTACGAGCAGTACTTC.